This TCR beta chain was identified during a study of blood T cell repertoires in COVID-19. V trimming: 8 bases; J trimming: 8 bases; junction bases outside the gene matches: 14. The V gene's germline CDR1 is SNHLY and CDR2 FYNNEI. The CDR3 is made up of 14 amino acids. Produced via immunoSEQ multiplex PCR; TCRdb's table is partial and in-frame only. The sample holds about 160,000 clones, under 90% seen once. This sequence joins TRBV2 and TRBJ1-2; 7 bases are a match to TRBD1. This sequence was found in a woman aged 45 to 65 who had recovered from COVID-19. The sequenced sample was PBMCs or T cells enriched from blood (not recorded which). CDR3 protein: CASFRTGERLGYTF. The CDR3 DNA follows: TGTGCCAGCTTTCGGACAGGAGAAAGATTAGGCTACACCTTC. Full variable domain (remainder filled in from reference TRBV2 and TRBJ1-2): EPEVTQTPSHQVTQMGQEVILRCVPISNHLYFYWYRQILGQKVEFLVSFYNNEISEKSEIFDDQFSVERPDGSNFTLKIRSTKLEDSAMYFCASFRTGERLGYTFGSGTRLTVV.